This TCR beta chain was captured in a study of T cell responses to AZD1222 COVID-19 vaccine. Notes on the study in general: There were vaccine-associated CD4 TCRs across spike, dominant at 160-218 and 743-854. White British donors predominated, females outnumbered males, and clonal diversity was possibly underestimated. None of the repertoires were sampled until the peak T cell response had passed. Unmutated variant regions are reportedly the target of nearly half of TCRs that are spike-specific.

V was cut by 2 bases and J by 1 base, with 8 bases left in between. The CDR3 is 15 amino acids. In germline, CDR1 is MNHNS, CDR2 SASEGT. Here immunoSEQ multiplex PCR was the method, and the copy in TCRdb shows in-frame clones only, minus some. The data contain under 140,000 clones, around nine tenths of them singletons. Remarks on this clone: Its antigen is not known.

The J gene is TRBJ2-2, the V gene TRBV6-1, with D perhaps TRBD1 (5 bases). The source is an adult in good health. The sequencing here drew on peripheral blood, taken on day 0 of AZD1222 vaccination. CDR3 loop: CASSESRGNTGELFF. The CDR3 nucleotides read TGTGCCAGCAGTGAATCTAGGGGGAACACCGGGGAGCTGTTTTTT.